These 10 T cell receptor beta chains were all obtained from the same sample, sequenced in a study of T cells in Graves' hyperthyroidism and ophthalmopathy. RNA transcripts were the template for amplifying TCR beta CDR3 regions. The HTBI set primed first-round TCR CDR3 RT-PCR. TCRdb reprocessed the multiplex PCR reads via MiXCR and lists one record per CDR3 protein. The sample consists of hundreds of thousands of distinct CDR3 sequences, 25% of them appearing once. Sequenced input: blood. These receptors were taken from a man aged 50-60 years with Graves' hyperthyroidism.

This clonotype was seen a handful of times. V gene TRBV12-3 or TRBV12-4 combines with J gene TRBJ2-3; 8 bases agree with TRBD1. With V trimmed by 11 bases and J by 3 bases, 4 bases remained unmatched. This CDR3 is 12 amino acids long. CDR3 DNA sequence: TGTGCCGGAGGACAGGGAACAGATACGCAGTATTTT. Its translation: CAGGQGTDTQYF.

In this sample, this clonotype turned up a few times. The gene calls are TRBV24-1 and TRBJ2-2; D gene ambiguous. V lost 0 bases and J 0 bases, leaving 10 bases between the germline ends. Per the germline V gene, CDR1 is KGHDR and CDR2 is SFDVKD. The CDR3 consists of 17 residues. The CDR3 DNA follows: TGTGCCACCAGTGATTTGTTTGGGAACGCGAACACCGGGGAGCTGTTTTTT. It specifies CATSDLFGNANTGELFF.

This clonotype was recorded a few times. This rearrangement joins TRBV5-1 to TRBJ2-2; D possibly corresponds to TRBD2 (6 bases). V was shortened by 5 bases and J by 0 bases, with 17 bases between the two germline ends. Looked up from germline, CDR1 is SGHRS and CDR2 is YFSETQ. The CDR3 is 17 residues long. CDR3 sequence (DNA): TGCGCCAGCAGGTTTGTGGGACTTGACGCGAACACCGGGGAGCTGTTTTTT. Its protein is CASRFVGLDANTGELFF.

On this clonotype: Given a much more abundant clone one base away, this may be a read error. This rearrangement joins TRBV24-1 to TRBJ2-2; D call uncertain. CDR3 length: 13 amino acids. Germline CDR1 KGHDR, CDR2 SFDVKD. V was pared by 9 bases and J by 6 bases, with 13 bases between. CDR3 bases: TGTGCCACCCTGACACCTAACGCCGGGGAGCTGTTTTTT. Translation: CATLTPNAGELFF.

V gene TRBV6-4 combines with J gene TRBJ2-2; D unclear. The CDR3 extends over 14 amino acids. Trimming removed 5 bases at V and 3 bases at J, with 10 bases between. CDR1 is MRHNA, CDR2 SNTAGT, per germline. CDR3 coding DNA: TGTGCCAGCAGTCCCGAAGGTCACACCGGGGAGCTGTTTTTT. Its protein product is CASSPEGHTGELFF.

DNA of the CDR3: TGTGCCAGCAGCTGGGGGAGGGCCACAGGGAGAGAGACCCAGTACTTC. Translated, it gives CASSWGRATGRETQYF. The chain is built from TRBV3-1 and TRBJ2-5; tentatively, D is TRBD2 (7 bases). Trimming removed 5 bases from V and 4 bases from J, with 20 bases in between. This CDR3 has 16 amino acids. Germline V gene sequence: CDR1 LGHDT, CDR2 YNNKEL (reference sequence).

The chain recombines TRBV12-3 or TRBV12-4 with TRBJ2-4; TRBD2 might be the D (5 bases). CDR3 length equals 16 residues. Deletions cut 2 bases from V and 4 bases from J, with 15 bases between. The CDR3 region has the DNA TGTGCCAGCAGTTTAATACCTGGACTCGGTAAAAACATTCAGTACTTC. It codes for CASSLIPGLGKNIQYF.

This clonotype has a count of ten or more. The chain uses TRBV2 and TRBJ2-7, with no clear D. Germline-derived CDR1 and CDR2 are SNHLY and FYNNEI. The CDR3 length is 13 residues. V was clipped by 6 bases and J by 1 base, with 10 bases between them. The CDR3 sequence: CASSGAVSYEQYF. The CDR3 nucleotides read TGTGCCAGCAGCGGCGCAGTTTCCTACGAGCAGTACTTC. The variable domain in full, completed from reference TRBV2 and TRBJ2-7, reads EPEVTQTPSHQVTQMGQEVILRCVPISNHLYFYWYRQILGQKVEFLVSFYNNEISEKSEIFDDQFSVERPDGSNFTLKIRSTKLEDSAMYFCASSGAVSYEQYFGPGTRLTVT.

This clonotype was seen at least ten times. The V and J genes are TRBV3-1 and TRBJ1-1; weak D call: TRBD1 (6 bases). Germline CDR1 reads LGHDT; CDR2 reads YNNKEL (reference sequence). V was shortened by 5 bases and J by 6 bases, with 16 bases between the two germline ends. The CDR3 extends over 14 amino acids. CDR3 loop: CASSSRGGGSEAFF. The CDR3 nucleotides read TGTGCCAGCAGCTCACGGGGAGGGGGATCTGAAGCTTTCTTT.

This clonotype was counted a few times. The rearrangement joins TRBV5-5 to TRBJ2-3; a weak D match, TRBD2 (6 bases). CDR3 size: 15 residues. V was trimmed by 2 bases and J by 1 base, leaving 11 bases between them. The germline CDR1 and CDR2 sequences are SGHKS and YYEKEE (reference sequence). The CDR3 protein is CASSLWRDRTDTQYF. In DNA form, the CDR3 reads TGTGCCAGCAGCTTATGGCGGGACCGCACAGATACGCAGTATTTT.